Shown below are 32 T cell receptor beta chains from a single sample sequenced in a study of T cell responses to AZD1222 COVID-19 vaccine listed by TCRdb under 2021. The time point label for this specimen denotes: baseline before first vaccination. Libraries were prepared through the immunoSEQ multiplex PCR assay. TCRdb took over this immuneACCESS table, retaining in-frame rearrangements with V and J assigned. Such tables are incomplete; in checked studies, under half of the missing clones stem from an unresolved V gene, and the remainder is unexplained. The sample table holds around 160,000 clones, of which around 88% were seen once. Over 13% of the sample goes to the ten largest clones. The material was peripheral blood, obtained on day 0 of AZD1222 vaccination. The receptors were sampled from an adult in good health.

CDR3 in amino acids: CASSPDRGFGYTF. In nucleotides, the CDR3 is TGTGCCAGCTCTCCCGACAGGGGTTTCGGCTACACCTTC. The rearrangement uses TRBV18 and TRBJ1-2, with TRBD1 matching over 8 bases. This CDR3 spans 13 amino acids. The germline gives CDR1 KGHSH, CDR2 LQKENI. Unmatched junction bases numbered 8, after V lost 6 bases and J lost 8 bases.

The DNA of the CDR3 is TGTGCCACCAGTGAGGGACAGGGGGCAGTTGGTGAAAAACTGTTTTTT. Its protein is CATSEGQGAVGEKLFF. The rearrangement links TRBV24-1 to TRBJ1-4; 12 nucleotides line up with TRBD1. Germline V gene sequence: CDR1 KGHDR, CDR2 SFDVKD. Germline trimming cut 4 bases from V and 7 bases from J; bases unmatched to any gene: 6. The CDR3 is 16 residues long.

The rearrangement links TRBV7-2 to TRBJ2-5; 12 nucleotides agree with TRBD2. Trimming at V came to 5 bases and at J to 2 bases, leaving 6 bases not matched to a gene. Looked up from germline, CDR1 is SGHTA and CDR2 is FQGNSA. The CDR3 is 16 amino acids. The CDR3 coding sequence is TGTGCCAGCAGCAGATCTAGCGGGGGGGATCAAGAGACCCAGTACTTC. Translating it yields CASSRSSGGDQETQYF.

As DNA, the CDR3 is TGTGCCAGCAGCTCACCAAACACAGATACGCAGTATTTT. Amino acid sequence: CASSSPNTDTQYF. The chain carries TRBV7-9 and TRBJ2-3; D is ambiguous. Germline CDR1 reads SEHNR; CDR2 reads FQNEAQ (reference sequence). The V end was cut by 4 bases, the J end by 2 bases, with 7 bases between. The CDR3 runs 13 residues.

This CDR3 is CASSPPPRWGNEQFF. CDR3 in DNA: TGTGCCAGCAGCCCGCCCCCCAGGTGGGGGAATGAGCAGTTCTTC. V usage is TRBV7-9 and J usage is TRBJ2-1; either TRBD1 or TRBD2 may supply D (5 bases each). The germline CDR1 and CDR2 sequences are SEHNR and FQNEAQ (reference sequence). The CDR3 covers 15 residues. Trimming shortened V by 5 bases and J by 7 bases, and 18 bases separated the two germline ends.

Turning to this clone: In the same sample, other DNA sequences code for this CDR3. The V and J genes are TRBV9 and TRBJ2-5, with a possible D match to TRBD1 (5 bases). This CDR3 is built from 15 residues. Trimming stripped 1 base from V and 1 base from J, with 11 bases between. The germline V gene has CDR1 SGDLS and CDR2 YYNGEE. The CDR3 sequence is CASSVQGVLQETQYF. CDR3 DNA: TGTGCCAGCAGCGTACAGGGTGTCCTCCAAGAGACCCAGTACTTC.

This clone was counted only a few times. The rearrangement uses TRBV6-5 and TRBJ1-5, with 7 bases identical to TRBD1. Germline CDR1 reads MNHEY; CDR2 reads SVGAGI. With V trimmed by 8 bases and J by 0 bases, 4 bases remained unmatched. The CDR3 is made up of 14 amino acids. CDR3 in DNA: TGTGCCAGCCGGGACAGATATAGCAATCAGCCCCAGCATTTT. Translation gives CASRDRYSNQPQHF.

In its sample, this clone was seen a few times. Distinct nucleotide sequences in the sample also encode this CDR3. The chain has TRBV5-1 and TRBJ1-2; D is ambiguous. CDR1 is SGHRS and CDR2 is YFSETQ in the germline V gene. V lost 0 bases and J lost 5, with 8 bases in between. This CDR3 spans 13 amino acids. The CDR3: CASSLGRGYGYTF. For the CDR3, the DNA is TGCGCCAGCAGCTTGGGGCGGGGATATGGCTACACCTTC. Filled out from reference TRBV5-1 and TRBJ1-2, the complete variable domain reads KAGVTQTPRYLIKTRGQQVTLSCSPISGHRSVSWYQQTPGQGLQFLFEYFSETQRNKGNFPGRFSGRQFSNSRSEMNVSTLELGDSALYLCASSLGRGYGYTFGSGTRLTVV.

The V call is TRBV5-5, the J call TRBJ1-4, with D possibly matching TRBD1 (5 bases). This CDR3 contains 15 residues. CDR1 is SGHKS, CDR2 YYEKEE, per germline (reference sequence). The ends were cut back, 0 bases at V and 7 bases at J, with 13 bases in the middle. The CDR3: CASSLDGGGGEKLFF. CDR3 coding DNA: TGTGCCAGCAGCTTGGATGGGGGTGGTGGTGAAAAACTGTTTTTT.

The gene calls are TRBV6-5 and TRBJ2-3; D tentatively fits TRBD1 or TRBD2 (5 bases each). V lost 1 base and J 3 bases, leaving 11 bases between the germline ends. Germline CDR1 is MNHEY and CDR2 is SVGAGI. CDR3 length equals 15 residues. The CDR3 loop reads CASSYLGDGTDTQYF. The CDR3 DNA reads TGTGCCAGCAGTTACTTAGGGGACGGGACAGATACGCAGTATTTT.

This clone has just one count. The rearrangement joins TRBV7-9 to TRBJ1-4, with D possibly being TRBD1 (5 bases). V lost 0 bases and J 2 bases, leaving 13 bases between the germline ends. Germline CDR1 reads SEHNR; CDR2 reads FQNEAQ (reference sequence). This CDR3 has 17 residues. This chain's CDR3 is CASSLARGPVTNEKLFF. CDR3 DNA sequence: TGTGCCAGCAGCTTAGCGAGGGGCCCCGTCACTAATGAAAAACTGTTTTTT.

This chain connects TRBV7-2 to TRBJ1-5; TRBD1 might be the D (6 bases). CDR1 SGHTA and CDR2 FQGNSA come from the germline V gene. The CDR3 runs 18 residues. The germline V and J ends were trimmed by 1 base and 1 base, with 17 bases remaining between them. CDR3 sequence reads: CASSLDRGQAGSNQPQHF. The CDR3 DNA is TGTGCCAGCAGCTTAGATCGGGGGCAGGCCGGCAGCAATCAGCCCCAGCATTTT.

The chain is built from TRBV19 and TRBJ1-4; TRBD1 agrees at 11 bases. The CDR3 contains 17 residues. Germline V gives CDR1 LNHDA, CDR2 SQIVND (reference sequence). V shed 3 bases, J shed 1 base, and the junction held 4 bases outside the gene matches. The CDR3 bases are TGTGCCAGTAGTATCGGACAGGGGGCAGGAACTAATGAAAAACTGTTTTTT. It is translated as CASSIGQGAGTNEKLFF.

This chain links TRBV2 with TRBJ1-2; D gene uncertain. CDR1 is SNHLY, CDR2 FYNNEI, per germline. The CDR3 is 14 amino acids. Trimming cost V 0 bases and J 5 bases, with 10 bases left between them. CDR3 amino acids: CASSEAGWEYGYTF. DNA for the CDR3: TGTGCCAGCAGTGAAGCGGGCTGGGAGTATGGCTACACCTTC.

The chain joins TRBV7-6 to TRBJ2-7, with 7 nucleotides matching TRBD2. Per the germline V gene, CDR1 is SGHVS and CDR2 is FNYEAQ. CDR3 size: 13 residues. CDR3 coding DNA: TGTGCGGCTGGTGGGGGGGGTAGGAACGAGCAGTACTTC. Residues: CAAGGGGRNEQYF.

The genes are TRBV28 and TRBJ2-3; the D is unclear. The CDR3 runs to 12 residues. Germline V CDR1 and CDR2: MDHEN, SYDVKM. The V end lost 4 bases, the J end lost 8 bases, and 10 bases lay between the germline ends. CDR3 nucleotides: TGTGCCAGCAGTTCTCAGTGGGGTACGCAGTATTTT. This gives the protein CASSSQWGTQYF.

The CDR3 nucleotides are TGTGCCTGGAGTGTACAGGACAGGGGACGTACTGAAGCTTTCTTT. Translated, it gives CAWSVQDRGRTEAFF. This chain links TRBV30 with TRBJ1-1; 9 bases are shared with TRBD1. CDR1 and CDR2 from the germline V gene are GTSNPN and SVGIG (reference sequence). There are 15 residues in the CDR3. V lost 0 bases to trimming and J lost 5 bases; unmatched junction nucleotides: 7.

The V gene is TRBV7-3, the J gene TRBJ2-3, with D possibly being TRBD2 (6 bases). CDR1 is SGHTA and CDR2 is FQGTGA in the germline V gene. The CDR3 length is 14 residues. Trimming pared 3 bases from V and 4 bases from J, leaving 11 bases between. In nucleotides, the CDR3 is TGTGCCAGCAGCTTTAGTGCTAGCGCAGATACGCAGTATTTT. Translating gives CASSFSASADTQYF.

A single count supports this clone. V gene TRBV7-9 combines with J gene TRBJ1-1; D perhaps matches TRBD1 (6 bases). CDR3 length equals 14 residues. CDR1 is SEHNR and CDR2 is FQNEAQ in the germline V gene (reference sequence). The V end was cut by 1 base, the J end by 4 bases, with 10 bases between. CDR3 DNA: TGTGCCAGCAGCTTAGGAGGGGGTGGCACTGAAGCTTTCTTT. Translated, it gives CASSLGGGGTEAFF.

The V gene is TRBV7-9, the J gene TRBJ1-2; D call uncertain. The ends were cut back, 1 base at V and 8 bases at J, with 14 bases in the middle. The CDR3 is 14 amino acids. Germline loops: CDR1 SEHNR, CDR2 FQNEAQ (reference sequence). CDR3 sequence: CASSLGQTSFGYTF. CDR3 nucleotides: TGTGCCAGCAGCTTAGGGCAAACCTCCTTCGGCTACACCTTC.

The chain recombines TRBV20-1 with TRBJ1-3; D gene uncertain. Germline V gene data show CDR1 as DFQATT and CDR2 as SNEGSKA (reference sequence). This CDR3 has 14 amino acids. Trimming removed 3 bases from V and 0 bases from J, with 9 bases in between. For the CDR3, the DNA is TGCAGTGCTAGTTCGTCCACCTCTGGAAACACCATATATTTT. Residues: CSASSSTSGNTIYF.

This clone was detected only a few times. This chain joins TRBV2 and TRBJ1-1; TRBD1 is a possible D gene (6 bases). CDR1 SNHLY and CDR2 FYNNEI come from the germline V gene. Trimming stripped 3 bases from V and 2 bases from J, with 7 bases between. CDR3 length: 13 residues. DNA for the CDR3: TGTGCCAGCAGTGAGGACAGAAACACTGAAGCTTTCTTT. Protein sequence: CASSEDRNTEAFF.

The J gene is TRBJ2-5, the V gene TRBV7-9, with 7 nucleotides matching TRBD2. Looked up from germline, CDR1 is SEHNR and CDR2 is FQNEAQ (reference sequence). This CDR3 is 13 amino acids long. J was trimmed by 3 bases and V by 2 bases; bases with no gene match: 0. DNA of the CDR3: TGTGCCAGCAGCTTAAGCGGGGAAGAGACCCAGTACTTC. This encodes CASSLSGEETQYF.

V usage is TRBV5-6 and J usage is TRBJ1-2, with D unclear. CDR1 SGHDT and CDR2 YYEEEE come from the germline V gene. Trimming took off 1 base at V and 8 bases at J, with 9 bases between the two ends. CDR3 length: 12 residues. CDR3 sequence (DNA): TGTGCCAGCAGCTTGCTTAAGGTGGGCTACACCTTC. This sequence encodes CASSLLKVGYTF. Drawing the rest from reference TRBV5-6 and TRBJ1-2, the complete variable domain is DAGVTQSPTHLIKTRGQQVTLRCSPKSGHDTVSWYQQALGQGPQFIFQYYEEEERQRGNFPDRFSGHQFPNYSSELNVNALLLGDSALYLCASSLLKVGYTFGSGTRLTVV.

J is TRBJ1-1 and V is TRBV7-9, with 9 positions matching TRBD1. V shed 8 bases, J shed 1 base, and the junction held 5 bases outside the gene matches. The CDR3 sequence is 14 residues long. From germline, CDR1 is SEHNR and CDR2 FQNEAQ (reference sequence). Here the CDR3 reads CASFLGQGNTEAFF. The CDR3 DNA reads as TGTGCCAGCTTTCTGGGACAGGGGAACACTGAAGCTTTCTTT. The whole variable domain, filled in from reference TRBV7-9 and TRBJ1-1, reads DTGVSQNPRHKITKRGQNVTFRCDPISEHNRLYWYRQTLGQGPEFLTYFQNEAQLEKSRLLSDRFSAERPKGSFSTLEIQRTEQGDSAMYLCASFLGQGNTEAFFGQGTRLTVV.

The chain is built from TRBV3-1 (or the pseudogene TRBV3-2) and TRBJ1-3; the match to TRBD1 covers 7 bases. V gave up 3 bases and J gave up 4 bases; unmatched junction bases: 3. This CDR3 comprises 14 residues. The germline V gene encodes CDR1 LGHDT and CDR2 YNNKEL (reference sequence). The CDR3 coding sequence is TGTGCCAGCAGCCAGACAGGGTCAGGAAACACCATATATTTT. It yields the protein CASSQTGSGNTIYF.

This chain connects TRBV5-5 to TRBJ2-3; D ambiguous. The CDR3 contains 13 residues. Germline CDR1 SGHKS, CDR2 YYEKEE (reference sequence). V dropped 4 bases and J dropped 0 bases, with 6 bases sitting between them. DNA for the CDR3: TGTGCCAGCAGCACCCCTAGCACAGATACGCAGTATTTT. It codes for CASSTPSTDTQYF.

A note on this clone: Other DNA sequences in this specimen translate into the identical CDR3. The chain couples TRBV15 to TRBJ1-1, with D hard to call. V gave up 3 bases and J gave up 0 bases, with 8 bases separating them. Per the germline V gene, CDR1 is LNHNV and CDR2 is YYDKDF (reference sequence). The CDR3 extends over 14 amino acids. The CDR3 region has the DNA TGTGCCACCAGCAGGGGCCCCATGAACACTGAAGCTTTCTTT. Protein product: CATSRGPMNTEAFF.

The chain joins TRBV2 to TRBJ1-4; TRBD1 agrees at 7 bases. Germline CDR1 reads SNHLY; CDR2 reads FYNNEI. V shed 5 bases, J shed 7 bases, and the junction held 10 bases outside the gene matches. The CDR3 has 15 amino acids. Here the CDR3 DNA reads TGTGCCAGCAGTTCCAACAGGGGATTGGTTGAAAAACTGTTTTTT. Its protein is CASSSNRGLVEKLFF.

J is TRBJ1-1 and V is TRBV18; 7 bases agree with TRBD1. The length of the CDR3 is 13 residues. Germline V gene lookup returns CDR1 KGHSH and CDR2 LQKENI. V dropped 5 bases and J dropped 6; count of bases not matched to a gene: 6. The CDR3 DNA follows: TGTGCCAGCTCATCCGACAGGGTTTCTGAAGCTTTCTTT. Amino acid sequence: CASSSDRVSEAFF.

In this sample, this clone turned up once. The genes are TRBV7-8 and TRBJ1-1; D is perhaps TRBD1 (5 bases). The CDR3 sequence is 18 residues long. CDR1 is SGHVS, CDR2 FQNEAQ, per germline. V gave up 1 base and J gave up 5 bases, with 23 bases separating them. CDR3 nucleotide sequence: TGTGCCAGCAGCTTAGGGGTAGTGGGGGGTACGCTTGGTACTGAAGCTTTCTTT. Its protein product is CASSLGVVGGTLGTEAFF.

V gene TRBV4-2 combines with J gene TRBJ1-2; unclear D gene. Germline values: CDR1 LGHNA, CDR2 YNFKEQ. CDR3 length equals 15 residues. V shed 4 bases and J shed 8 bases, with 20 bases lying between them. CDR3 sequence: CASSPSAAGVGGYTF. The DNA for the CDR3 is TGTGCCAGCAGCCCCTCGGCGGCGGGTGTGGGCGGCTACACCTTC.